The rows below give T cell receptor beta chains drawn from one sample of a study of CD8+ T cells in alopecia areata. Profiling relied on immunoSEQ multiplex PCR, and the TCRdb table lists in-frame clones only, not all of them. This sample has roughly 46,000 clones, with under 70% found just once. The specimen comprised CD8+ T cells sorted from blood, sampled at week 4, from a patient treated with tofacitinib. The receptor set was obtained from a human donor with alopecia areata. CDR3s include the opening cysteine and the closing phenylalanine or tryptophan. The D gene is left open where the match is weak. Not all rows give a size; the values are once, few, many and, for expanded clones, a class.

clone_size	v_call	d_call	j_call	cdr3_nt	cdr3_aa
.	TRBV4-3	.	TRBJ2-3	TGCGCCAGCAGCCAAGATCTAACAGGGCCCTCTAGCACAGATACGCAGTATTTT	CASSQDLTGPSSTDTQYF
.	TRBV9	TRBD1	TRBJ1-2	TGTGCCAGCAGCGGTCTGGACAGGGTCTATGGCTACACCTTC	CASSGLDRVYGYTF
.	TRBV27	.	TRBJ1-5	TGTGCCAGCAGTTTATATTGGCAGAGTAGCAATCAGCCCCAGCATTTT	CASSLYWQSSNQPQHF
few	TRBV9	.	TRBJ1-2	TGTGCCAGCAGCGCGCCTTCGGACACTAAGACGGACTATGGCTACACCTTC	CASSAPSDTKTDYGYTF
.	TRBV29-1	.	TRBJ1-4	TGCAGCGTTTTGGGTGAAAAACTGTTTTTT	CSVLGEKLFF
.	TRBV30	.	TRBJ2-4	TGTGCCTGGAGGGACGAGACAAGCAAAAACATTCAGTACTTC	CAWRDETSKNIQYF
once	TRBV29-1	.	TRBJ2-7	TGCAGCCACAGCCCCGGGACTCCAGCCTACGAGCAGTACTTC	CSHSPGTPAYEQYF
.	TRBV6-6	.	TRBJ1-6	TGTGCCAGCAGTACGGGGGGATTGTCGCCCCTCCACTTT	CASSTGGLSPLHF
few	TRBV7-9	TRBD2	TRBJ2-1	TGTGCCAGCAGCACGACTAGCGGGGGGGCTAGCGACAATGAGCAGTTCTTC	CASSTTSGGASDNEQFF
.	TRBV15	.	TRBJ2-7	TGTGCCACCAGCAGACCCCACTCCGCGGCCTCCTACGAGCAGTACTTC	CATSRPHSAASYEQYF
.	TRBV30	.	TRBJ2-1	TGTGCCTGGAGGGGACCAGGGACCGAGGGGGACTCCTACAATGAGCAGTTCTTC	CAWRGPGTEGDSYNEQFF
.	TRBV5-1	.	TRBJ2-1	TGCGCCAGCAGCTTGGAAACGTGGACGGAACAGCAGTTCTTC	CASSLETWTEQQFF
.	TRBV29-1	.	TRBJ2-7	TGCAGCGTCTTGGACAGTAACGAGCAGTACTTC	CSVLDSNEQYF
.	TRBV5-6	TRBD1	TRBJ2-3	TGTGCCAGCCGGGACAGAACTCGTAGTACGCAGTATTTT	CASRDRTRSTQYF
once	TRBV7-8	.	TRBJ2-3	TGTGCCAGCAGCTTCCAGGACCGCAGCACAGATACGCAGTATTTT	CASSFQDRSTDTQYF
few	TRBV7-2	.	TRBJ1-3	TGTGCCAGCAGCTTAGAAGGCAGGGCAGCGGGAAACACCATATATTTT	CASSLEGRAAGNTIYF
.	TRBV19	.	TRBJ1-6	TGTGCCAGTAGTATACAGGGGAATTCACCCCTCCACTTT	CASSIQGNSPLHF